This TCR beta chain stems from a study of blood T cell repertoires in COVID-19. How the authors handled the data: Researchers report that nucleated cell counts were estimated from reference gene primer amplification. Profiling relied on immunoSEQ multiplex PCR, and the TCRdb table lists in-frame clones only, not all of them. V, J and clone size derive from that table, while D and trimming were established from the DNA sequence. The table includes 55,000 to 75,000 clones, around 80% detected once. The sequenced sample consisted of peripheral blood. The receptor was isolated from a human donor in a cohort sampled during active COVID-19.

The CDR3 spells CAWGTSGSPQGFF. The DNA of the CDR3 is TGTGCCTGGGGGACTAGCGGGAGTCCCCAGGGGTTCTTC. The chain recombines TRBV30 with TRBJ2-1; 14 nucleotides agree with TRBD2. Germline V gene sequence: CDR1 GTSNPN, CDR2 SVGIG (reference sequence). This CDR3 is 13 amino acids long. V lost 5 bases and J lost 15; bases outside the gene matches: 9.